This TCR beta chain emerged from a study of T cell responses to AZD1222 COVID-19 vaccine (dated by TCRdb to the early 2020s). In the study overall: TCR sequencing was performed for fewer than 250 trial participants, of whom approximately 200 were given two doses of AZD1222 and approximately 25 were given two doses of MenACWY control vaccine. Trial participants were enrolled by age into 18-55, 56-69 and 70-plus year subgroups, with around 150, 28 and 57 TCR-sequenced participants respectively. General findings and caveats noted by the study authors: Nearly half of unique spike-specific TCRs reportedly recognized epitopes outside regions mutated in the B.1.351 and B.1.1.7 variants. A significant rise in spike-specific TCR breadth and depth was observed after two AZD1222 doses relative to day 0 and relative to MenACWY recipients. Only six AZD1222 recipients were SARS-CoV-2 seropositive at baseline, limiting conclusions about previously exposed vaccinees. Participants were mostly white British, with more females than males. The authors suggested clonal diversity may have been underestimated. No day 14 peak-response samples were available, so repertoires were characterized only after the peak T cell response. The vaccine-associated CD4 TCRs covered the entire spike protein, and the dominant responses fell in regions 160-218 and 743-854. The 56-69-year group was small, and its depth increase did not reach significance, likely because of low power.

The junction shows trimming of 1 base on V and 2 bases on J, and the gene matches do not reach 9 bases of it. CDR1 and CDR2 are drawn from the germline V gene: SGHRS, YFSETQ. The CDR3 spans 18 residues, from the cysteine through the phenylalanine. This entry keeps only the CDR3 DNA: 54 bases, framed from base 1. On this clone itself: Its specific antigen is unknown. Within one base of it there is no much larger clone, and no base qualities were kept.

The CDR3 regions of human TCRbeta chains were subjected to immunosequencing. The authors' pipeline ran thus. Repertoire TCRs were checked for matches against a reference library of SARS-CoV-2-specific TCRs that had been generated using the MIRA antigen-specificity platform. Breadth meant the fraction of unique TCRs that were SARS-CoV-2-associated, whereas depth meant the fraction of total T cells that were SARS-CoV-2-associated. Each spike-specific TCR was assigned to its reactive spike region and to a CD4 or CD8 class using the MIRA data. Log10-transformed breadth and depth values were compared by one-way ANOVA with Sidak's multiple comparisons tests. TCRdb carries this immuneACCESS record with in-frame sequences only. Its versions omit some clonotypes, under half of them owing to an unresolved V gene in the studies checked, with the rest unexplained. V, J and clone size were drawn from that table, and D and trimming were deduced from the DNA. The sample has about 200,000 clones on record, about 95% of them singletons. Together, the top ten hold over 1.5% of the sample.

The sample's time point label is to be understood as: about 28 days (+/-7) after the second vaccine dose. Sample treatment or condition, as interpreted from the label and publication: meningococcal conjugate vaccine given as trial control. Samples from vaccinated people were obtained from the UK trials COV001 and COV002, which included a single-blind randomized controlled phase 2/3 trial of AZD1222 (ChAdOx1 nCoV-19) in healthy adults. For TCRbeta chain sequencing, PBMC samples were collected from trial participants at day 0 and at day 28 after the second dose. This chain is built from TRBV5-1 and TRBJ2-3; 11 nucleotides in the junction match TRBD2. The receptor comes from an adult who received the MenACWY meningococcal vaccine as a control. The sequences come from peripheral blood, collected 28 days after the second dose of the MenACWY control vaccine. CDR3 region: CASSLIPLAGGNTDTQYF. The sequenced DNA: TGCGCCAGCAGCTTGATTCCCCTAGCGGGGGGTAACACAGATACGCAGTATTTT.